This T cell receptor (beta chain) came from a study of CD8 T cells in ankylosing spondylitis. Findings and caveats of the study: Ankylosing spondylitis blood appeared to be characterized by a TCR beta motif of roughly eight highly homologous variants.

The V and J ends lost 5 bases and 0 bases respectively, with 19 bases between them. The CDR3 sequence is 17 residues long. Per germline, CDR1 MNHNS and CDR2 SASEGT. TCRdb processed the 5' RACE reads anew with MiXCR; each CDR3 protein has one entry. The profile shows fewer than 550,000 distinct CDR3 sequences, roughly 5.2% of them singletons. This clonotype was detected only a few times. Its target is unknown. The sample taken for sequencing was blood, either unsorted or a sorted T cell fraction (not recorded which). The receptor comes from a male donor with ankylosing spondylitis. This chain links TRBV6-1 with TRBJ1-2, with no clear D. The CDR3 sequence is CASSKGPKAHTNYGYTF. DNA for the CDR3: TGTGCCAGCAGTAAGGGCCCTAAGGCACACACTAACTATGGCTACACCTTC.